The following is a TCR beta chain sequence with its context. Its matching antigen is unknown. Researchers reported that TCR beta cDNA libraries carried unique molecular identifiers. The yield from roughly 1 to 10 million T cells was roughly 0.5 million cDNA molecules in total. MiXCR, applied by TCRdb to the PCR reads, yields one record per CDR3 protein. The table lists some 700,000 distinct CDR3 sequences, around 60% of them singletons. CDR3 size: 15 residues. Trimming stripped 3 bases from V and 0 bases from J, with 6 bases between. Germline loops: CDR1 SNHLY, CDR2 FYNNEI. The data stem from a study of post-analysis software for immune sequencing data. General study results and limits: There were about 5 TRBV segments more frequent in patients than controls, and TRBV5-6, TRBV5-1 and TRBV20-1 were among them.

The chain is built from TRBV2 and TRBJ1-6, with D possibly matching TRBD1 (6 bases). The TCR comes from a girl between 2 and 10 years old with multiple sclerosis. Sample: blood. The CDR3 loop reads CASSEDSSYNSPLHF. CDR3 in DNA: TGTGCCAGCAGTGAGGACAGCTCCTATAATTCACCCCTCCACTTT.